This TCR beta chain was documented in a study of T cell changes during pregnancy in multiple sclerosis. This table comes from immunoSEQ multiplex PCR, and its TCRdb copy is limited to in-frame clones, with some not included. The sample lists about 60,000 clones; almost 97% were seen once. This CDR3 is built from 18 residues. The germline gives CDR1 SGHTA, CDR2 FQGTGA. V lost 1 base to trimming and J lost 2 bases; unmatched junction nucleotides: 5. This TCR came from a female donor with multiple sclerosis, enrolled in a pregnancy study. This sequence joins TRBV7-3 and TRBJ2-6; 10 bases are a match to TRBD2. Material: CD8+ T cells from peripheral blood mononuclear cells, obtained after pregnancy. The CDR3 region has the DNA TGTGCCAGCAGCTTAAATGGTCTAGCGGGAGCTGGGGCCAACGTCCTGACTTTC. Protein: CASSLNGLAGAGANVLTF.